This is a list of T cell receptor beta chains from one sample in a study of T cell repertoires in cytomegalovirus infection. Each CDR3 protein gets one entry after TCRdb re-called the reads with MiXCR. The table has a few hundred thousand distinct CDR3 sequences, more than 8% seen once. Sequencing was performed on PBMCs. The receptors here all came from a human donor in good health (CMV status not recorded). Some clones in this sample may be carry-over from other donors' samples. CDR3s include the opening cysteine and the closing phenylalanine or tryptophan. The order of the fields is D gene, J gene, V gene, clone size, CDR3 DNA, CDR3 protein. A D gene is named only where the DNA matches it firmly. Part of the rows lack a size; the others show once, few, many or a class for expanded clones.

-	TRBJ2-3	TRBV6-8	-	TGTGCCAGTCGCCCCGCGGCGTACACAGATACGCAGTATTTT	CASRPAAYTDTQYF
-	TRBJ2-7	TRBV7-7	many	TGTGCCAGCAGCCCTTCGACAGGTTCTGCCTACGAGCAGTACTTC	CASSPSTGSAYEQYF
-	TRBJ2-6	TRBV19	many	TGTGCCAGTAGTATACAGGACTCTGGGGCCAACGTCCTGACTTTC	CASSIQDSGANVLTF
-	TRBJ1-5	TRBV25-1	-	TGTGCCAGCAGTGAATTGGACAGCTCCAATCAGCCCCAGCATTTT	CASSELDSSNQPQHF
-	TRBJ2-3	TRBV19	many	TGTGCGACAAAGAGGGGAGCGCACACAGATACGCAGTATTTT	CATKRGAHTDTQYF
TRBD2	TRBJ2-5	TRBV12-3/TRBV12-4	few	TGTGCCAGCTTAGCGGGGGGGCGTCAAGAGACCCAGTACTTC	CASLAGGRQETQYF
-	TRBJ2-1	TRBV7-2	many	TGTGCCAGCACCAAACACCGACAGCCCCGCTCCTACAATGAGCAGTTCTTC	CASTKHRQPRSYNEQFF
TRBD2	TRBJ2-5	TRBV7-2	many	TGTGCCAGCAGCCCTCAGACCCGGGAGGGGGAGACCCAGTACTTC	CASSPQTREGETQYF
TRBD1	TRBJ2-7	TRBV30	-	TGTGCCTGGAGTGTATGGGGACAGGGGGGCCACGAGCAGTACTTC	CAWSVWGQGGHEQYF
-	TRBJ2-1	TRBV12-3/TRBV12-4	-	TGTGCCAGCGCCAACCCTTGGAGGGGGTGGTACAATGAGCAGTTCTTC	CASANPWRGWYNEQFF
-	TRBJ2-1	TRBV5-1	few	TGCGCCAGCAGCTTGATGAGGGCTGTGGAGCAGTTCTTC	CASSLMRAVEQFF
TRBD1	TRBJ1-1	TRBV7-9	few	TGTGCCAGCAGCTTTGACCGGACAGGGATTACTGAAGCTTTCTTT	CASSFDRTGITEAFF
-	TRBJ1-1	TRBV10-3	many	TGTGCCATCAGTGAGTCCGGACAGAACACTGAAGCTTTCTTT	CAISESGQNTEAFF
TRBD2	TRBJ2-3	TRBV7-2	-	TGTGCCAGCAGCTCATTAGCGGGAGGAAACGCAGATACGCAGTATTTT	CASSSLAGGNADTQYF
TRBD1	TRBJ2-7	TRBV23-1	few	TGCGCCAGCAGTCAGTCCGGGACAGGGTGGGACGAGCAGTACTTC	CASSQSGTGWDEQYF
-	TRBJ2-7	TRBV7-2	many	TGTGCCAGCAGCTTACGCAGGGAGAAATACGAGCAGTACTTC	CASSLRREKYEQYF
TRBD1	TRBJ2-2	TRBV7-3	many	TGTGCCAGCAGCTTAAAGGCGACAGGGGTCACCGGGGAGCTGTTTTTT	CASSLKATGVTGELFF
-	TRBJ1-2	TRBV20-1	-	TGCAGTGCCCCGGAAGGGTTGATCTATGGCTACACCTTC	CSAPEGLIYGYTF
TRBD2	TRBJ2-7	TRBV4-1	many	TGCGCCAGCAGCCAAGATCCCGCCTTTAGCGGGAGCTCTCGCTACGAGCAGTACTTC	CASSQDPAFSGSSRYEQYF
-	TRBJ2-3	TRBV20-1	few	TGCAGTGCTAGTGTGTCCCCGACCCGCACAGATACGCAGTATTTT	CSASVSPTRTDTQYF
TRBD2	TRBJ2-4	TRBV7-2	many	TGTGCCAGCAGCTTAGTTCGGGGGGACAAAAACATTCAGTACTTC	CASSLVRGDKNIQYF
TRBD2	TRBJ2-1	TRBV10-2	few	TGCGCCAGCAGTGGGACTAGCGGGCTCGCCAATGAGCAGTTCTTC	CASSGTSGLANEQFF
TRBD2	TRBJ2-1	TRBV2	few	TGTGCCAGCAGGGGACTAGCGGGACCCAATGAGCAGTTCTTC	CASRGLAGPNEQFF
-	TRBJ1-1	TRBV7-2	-	TGTGCCAGCAGCTTAGCGCTCCGGGCCGCCACTGAAGCTTTCTTT	CASSLALRAATEAFF